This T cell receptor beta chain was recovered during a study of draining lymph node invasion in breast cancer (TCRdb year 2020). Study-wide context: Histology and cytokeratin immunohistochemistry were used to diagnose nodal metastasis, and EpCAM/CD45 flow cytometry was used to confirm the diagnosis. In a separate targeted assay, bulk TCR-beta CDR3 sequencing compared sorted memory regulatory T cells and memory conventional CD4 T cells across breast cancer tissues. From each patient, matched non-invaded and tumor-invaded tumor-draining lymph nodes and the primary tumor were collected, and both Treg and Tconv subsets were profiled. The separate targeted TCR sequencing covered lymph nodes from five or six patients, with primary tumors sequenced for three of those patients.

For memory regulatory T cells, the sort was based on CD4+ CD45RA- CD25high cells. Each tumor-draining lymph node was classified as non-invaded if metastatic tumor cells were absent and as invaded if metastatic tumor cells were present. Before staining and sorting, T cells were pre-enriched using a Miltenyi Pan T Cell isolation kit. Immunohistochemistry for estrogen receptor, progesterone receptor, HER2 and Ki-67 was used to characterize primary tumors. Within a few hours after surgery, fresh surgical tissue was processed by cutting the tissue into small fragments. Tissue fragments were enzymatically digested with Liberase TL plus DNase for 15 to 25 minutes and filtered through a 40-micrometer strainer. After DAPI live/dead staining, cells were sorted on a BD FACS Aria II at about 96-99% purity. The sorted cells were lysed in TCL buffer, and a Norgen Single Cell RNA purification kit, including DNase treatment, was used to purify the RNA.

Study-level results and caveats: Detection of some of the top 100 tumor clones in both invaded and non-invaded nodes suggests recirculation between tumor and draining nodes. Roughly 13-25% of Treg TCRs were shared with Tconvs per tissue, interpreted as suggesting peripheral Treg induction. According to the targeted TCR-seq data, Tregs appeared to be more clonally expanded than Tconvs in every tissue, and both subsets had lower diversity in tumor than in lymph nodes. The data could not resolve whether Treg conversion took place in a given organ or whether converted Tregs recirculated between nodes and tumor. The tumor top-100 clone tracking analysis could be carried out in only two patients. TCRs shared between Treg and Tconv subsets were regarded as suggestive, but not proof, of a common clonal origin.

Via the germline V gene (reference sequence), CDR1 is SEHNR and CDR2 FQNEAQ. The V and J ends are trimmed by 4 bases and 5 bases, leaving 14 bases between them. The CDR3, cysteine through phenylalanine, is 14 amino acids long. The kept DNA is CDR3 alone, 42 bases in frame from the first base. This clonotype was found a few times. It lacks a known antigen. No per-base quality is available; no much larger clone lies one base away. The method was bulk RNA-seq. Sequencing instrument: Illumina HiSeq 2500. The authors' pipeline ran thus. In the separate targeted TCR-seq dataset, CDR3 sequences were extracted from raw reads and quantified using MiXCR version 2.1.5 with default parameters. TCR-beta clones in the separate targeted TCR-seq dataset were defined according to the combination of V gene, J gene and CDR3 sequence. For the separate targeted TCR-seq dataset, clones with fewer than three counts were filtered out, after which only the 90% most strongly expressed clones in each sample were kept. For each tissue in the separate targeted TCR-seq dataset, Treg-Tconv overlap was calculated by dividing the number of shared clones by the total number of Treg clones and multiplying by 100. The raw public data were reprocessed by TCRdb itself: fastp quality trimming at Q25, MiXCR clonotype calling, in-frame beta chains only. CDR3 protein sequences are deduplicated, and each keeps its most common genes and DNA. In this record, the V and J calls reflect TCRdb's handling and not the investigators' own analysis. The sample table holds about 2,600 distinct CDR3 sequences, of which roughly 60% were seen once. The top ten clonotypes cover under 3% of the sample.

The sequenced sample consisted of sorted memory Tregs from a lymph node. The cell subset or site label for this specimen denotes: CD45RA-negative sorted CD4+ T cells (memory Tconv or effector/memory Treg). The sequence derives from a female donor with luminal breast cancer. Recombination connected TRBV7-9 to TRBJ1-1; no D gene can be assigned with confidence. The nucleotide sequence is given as TGTGCCAGCAGCTCGAACGCCGGTGGGACTGAAGCTTTCTTT. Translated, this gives CASSSNAGGTEAFF.